This is a list of T cell receptor beta chains from one sample in a study of blood T cell repertoires in COVID-19. Libraries were prepared by immunoSEQ multiplex PCR; TCRdb keeps only in-frame clonotypes and omits some of them. Among roughly 56,000 clones, 70% to 90% were seen once, and the ten largest hold more than 14%. The sequencing input was peripheral blood. Every receptor here comes from a human donor in a cohort sampled during active COVID-19. CDR3s include the opening cysteine and the closing phenylalanine or tryptophan. Each record gives: J gene, CDR3 length, V gene, clone size, D gene, CDR3 DNA, CDR3 protein. D genes are given only for firm matches. Size tells how often a clone was seen (once, few, many) or the class of an expanded clone, and some rows leave it out.

J gene: TRBJ2-7; CDR3 length: 16; V gene: TRBV4-3; clone size: -; D gene: -; CDR3 DNA: TGCGCCAGCAGCCAAGATCGTCAACCCCCCCAGGGGAAGCAGTACTTC; CDR3 protein: CASSQDRQPPQGKQYF
J gene: TRBJ2-1; CDR3 length: 16; V gene: TRBV3-1/TRBV3-2; clone size: -; D gene: TRBD2; CDR3 DNA: TGTGCCAGCAGCCAAGATTTTAGCGGGAAGGACAATGAGCAGTTCTTC; CDR3 protein: CASSQDFSGKDNEQFF
J gene: TRBJ2-7; CDR3 length: 13; V gene: TRBV28; clone size: -; D gene: -; CDR3 DNA: TGTGCCAGCACCACAGCCACACCCTACGAGCAGTACTTC; CDR3 protein: CASTTATPYEQYF
J gene: TRBJ1-4; CDR3 length: 15; V gene: TRBV4-1; clone size: -; D gene: TRBD1; CDR3 DNA: TGCGCCAGCAGCCAAGGAGACAGGGGAGCCGAAAAACTGTTTTTT; CDR3 protein: CASSQGDRGAEKLFF
J gene: TRBJ2-1; CDR3 length: 16; V gene: TRBV21-1; clone size: -; D gene: -; CDR3 DNA: TGTGCCAGCAGCAAAGGAGGTAGCGGGAGGTACAATGAGCAGTTCTTC; CDR3 protein: CASSKGGSGRYNEQFF
J gene: TRBJ2-7; CDR3 length: 15; V gene: TRBV27; clone size: -; D gene: TRBD2; CDR3 DNA: TGTGCCAGCAGACTTCAGCGGGAGGGCCCCTACGAGCAGTACTTC; CDR3 protein: CASRLQREGPYEQYF
J gene: TRBJ2-7; CDR3 length: 15; V gene: TRBV10-3; clone size: -; D gene: TRBD2; CDR3 DNA: TGTGCCATCAGTGAAACTAGCGGATTTACCTACGAGCAGTACTTC; CDR3 protein: CAISETSGFTYEQYF
J gene: TRBJ1-1; CDR3 length: 15; V gene: TRBV5-1; clone size: -; D gene: -; CDR3 DNA: TGCGCCAGCAGCTTAGGACAAAATAGGAACACTGAAGCTTTCTTT; CDR3 protein: CASSLGQNRNTEAFF
J gene: TRBJ2-1; CDR3 length: 13; V gene: TRBV28; clone size: -; D gene: -; CDR3 DNA: TGTGCCAGCAGCCCCCCAGGGTCCAATGAGCAGTTCTTC; CDR3 protein: CASSPPGSNEQFF
J gene: TRBJ1-4; CDR3 length: 15; V gene: TRBV3-1/TRBV3-2; clone size: -; D gene: TRBD1; CDR3 DNA: TGTGCCAGCAGCCGGGACAGGGTAGTCACTGAAAAACTGTTTTTT; CDR3 protein: CASSRDRVVTEKLFF
J gene: TRBJ2-1; CDR3 length: 15; V gene: TRBV19; clone size: -; D gene: TRBD2; CDR3 DNA: TGTGCCAGTAGTATCACCGGGACTAACTTCAATGAGCAGTTCTTC; CDR3 protein: CASSITGTNFNEQFF
J gene: TRBJ2-1; CDR3 length: 14; V gene: TRBV3-1/TRBV3-2; clone size: -; D gene: -; CDR3 DNA: TGTGCCAGCGAAGGGGCGGACTCCTACAATGAGCAGTTCTTC; CDR3 protein: CASEGADSYNEQFF
J gene: TRBJ2-5; CDR3 length: 16; V gene: TRBV12-5; clone size: -; D gene: TRBD1; CDR3 DNA: TGTGCTAGTGGTTCCCTCAGGGGGCCCAGGTGGGAGACCCAGTACTTC; CDR3 protein: CASGSLRGPRWETQYF
J gene: TRBJ1-6; CDR3 length: 18; V gene: TRBV5-8; clone size: once; D gene: -; CDR3 DNA: TGTGCCAGCAGCCCATCTGCCTCTGCGGGCCGAAATAATTCACCCCTCCACTTT; CDR3 protein: CASSPSASAGRNNSPLHF
J gene: TRBJ2-2; CDR3 length: 13; V gene: TRBV6-2/TRBV6-3; clone size: -; D gene: -; CDR3 DNA: TGTGCCAGCAGCCCCGTAGAAACCGGGGAGCTGTTTTTT; CDR3 protein: CASSPVETGELFF
J gene: TRBJ1-1; CDR3 length: 14; V gene: TRBV11-2; clone size: -; D gene: -; CDR3 DNA: TGTGCCAGCAGCTTAGTAGAGGGGGTCACTGAAGCTTTCTTT; CDR3 protein: CASSLVEGVTEAFF
J gene: TRBJ1-1; CDR3 length: 14; V gene: TRBV18; clone size: few; D gene: -; CDR3 DNA: TGTGCCAGCTCACCATTCAAGGCGGGAACTGAAGCTTTCTTT; CDR3 protein: CASSPFKAGTEAFF
J gene: TRBJ2-7; CDR3 length: 14; V gene: TRBV18; clone size: -; D gene: -; CDR3 DNA: TGTGCCAGCTCACCATATGGGCAGGGGTACGAGCAGTACTTC; CDR3 protein: CASSPYGQGYEQYF
J gene: TRBJ1-2; CDR3 length: 14; V gene: TRBV11-2; clone size: -; D gene: -; CDR3 DNA: TGTGCCAGCAGCTTATATGGGACAAACTATGGCTACACCTTC; CDR3 protein: CASSLYGTNYGYTF
J gene: TRBJ2-1; CDR3 length: 12; V gene: TRBV4-2; clone size: -; D gene: -; CDR3 DNA: TGTGCCAGCAGCCAGAAGACTGGGGAGCAGTTCTTC; CDR3 protein: CASSQKTGEQFF
J gene: TRBJ2-5; CDR3 length: 11; V gene: TRBV4-1; clone size: -; D gene: -; CDR3 DNA: TGCGCCAGCGCTCGGGGGGAGACCCAGTACTTC; CDR3 protein: CASARGETQYF
J gene: TRBJ1-1; CDR3 length: 17; V gene: TRBV5-6; clone size: -; D gene: TRBD1; CDR3 DNA: TGTGCCAGCAGCCCCCGTCCCGGGACAGGGATGAACACTGAAGCTTTCTTT; CDR3 protein: CASSPRPGTGMNTEAFF
J gene: TRBJ2-7; CDR3 length: 14; V gene: TRBV27; clone size: few; D gene: TRBD2; CDR3 DNA: TGTGCCAGCAGGGTAGCGGGAGGGCCAAACGAGCAGTACTTC; CDR3 protein: CASRVAGGPNEQYF
J gene: TRBJ1-1; CDR3 length: 12; V gene: TRBV18; clone size: -; D gene: TRBD1; CDR3 DNA: TGTGCCAGCTCACTGGACAGGGCTGAAGCTTTCTTT; CDR3 protein: CASSLDRAEAFF
J gene: TRBJ2-7; CDR3 length: 15; V gene: TRBV2; clone size: -; D gene: TRBD1; CDR3 DNA: TGTGCCAGCACTAGGGGGCTAGCCCGAGACTACGAGCAGTACTTC; CDR3 protein: CASTRGLARDYEQYF
J gene: TRBJ1-1; CDR3 length: 13; V gene: TRBV7-3; clone size: once; D gene: -; CDR3 DNA: TGTGCCAGCAGCTTAACCGGGAACACTGAAGCTTTCTTT; CDR3 protein: CASSLTGNTEAFF
J gene: TRBJ1-3; CDR3 length: 15; V gene: TRBV15; clone size: -; D gene: -; CDR3 DNA: TGTGCCACCAGCAGAGATCTGGGCTCGGGGAACACCATATATTTT; CDR3 protein: CATSRDLGSGNTIYF
J gene: TRBJ2-1; CDR3 length: 18; V gene: TRBV12-5; clone size: -; D gene: TRBD2; CDR3 DNA: TGTGCTAGTGGTCCGTACCTCCCCCAAGCGGGAGGAGGGGATGAGCAGTTCTTC; CDR3 protein: CASGPYLPQAGGGDEQFF
J gene: TRBJ1-1; CDR3 length: 16; V gene: TRBV18; clone size: -; D gene: TRBD1; CDR3 DNA: TGTGCCAGCTCGCCCAGACAGGGATTTGATGGCACTGAAGCTTTCTTT; CDR3 protein: CASSPRQGFDGTEAFF
J gene: TRBJ2-1; CDR3 length: 16; V gene: TRBV28; clone size: -; D gene: -; CDR3 DNA: TGTGCCAGCAGTTTAGGCGGGTTGACTAGAACCAATGAGCAGTTCTTC; CDR3 protein: CASSLGGLTRTNEQFF
J gene: TRBJ1-5; CDR3 length: 13; V gene: TRBV28; clone size: -; D gene: TRBD1; CDR3 DNA: TGTGCCAGCGGGGGGACAGGAGGGGAGTCCCAGCATTTT; CDR3 protein: CASGGTGGESQHF
J gene: TRBJ2-1; CDR3 length: 16; V gene: TRBV19; clone size: -; D gene: -; CDR3 DNA: TGTGCCAGTAGCTCCGACCCAGGGGCTACCTACAATGAGCAGTTCTTC; CDR3 protein: CASSSDPGATYNEQFF
J gene: TRBJ1-2; CDR3 length: 11; V gene: TRBV28; clone size: -; D gene: -; CDR3 DNA: TGTGCCAGCAGTGACTTGTATGGCTACACCTTC; CDR3 protein: CASSDLYGYTF
J gene: TRBJ2-2; CDR3 length: 15; V gene: TRBV19; clone size: -; D gene: TRBD1; CDR3 DNA: TGTGCCAGTACCATCCCCTCAGGGGGCCCCGGGGAGCTGTTTTTT; CDR3 protein: CASTIPSGGPGELFF
J gene: TRBJ1-3; CDR3 length: 15; V gene: TRBV24-1; clone size: -; D gene: TRBD1; CDR3 DNA: TGTGCCACCAGTGAGGGGACAGGGGGTAAGAACGCCATATATTTT; CDR3 protein: CATSEGTGGKNAIYF
J gene: TRBJ2-7; CDR3 length: 14; V gene: TRBV28; clone size: -; D gene: TRBD1; CDR3 DNA: TGTGCCAGCAGCGAAACAGGGGGCTCCTACGAGCAGTACTTC; CDR3 protein: CASSETGGSYEQYF
J gene: TRBJ2-1; CDR3 length: 12; V gene: TRBV6-6; clone size: once; D gene: -; CDR3 DNA: TGTGCCAGCACCACGGCAGGGAGGGAGCAGTTCTTC; CDR3 protein: CASTTAGREQFF
J gene: TRBJ2-5; CDR3 length: 14; V gene: TRBV18; clone size: -; D gene: -; CDR3 DNA: TGTGCCAGCTCACCACCGGGGAGGCAAGAGACCCAGTACTTC; CDR3 protein: CASSPPGRQETQYF
J gene: TRBJ2-1; CDR3 length: 18; V gene: TRBV10-1; clone size: -; D gene: TRBD2; CDR3 DNA: TGCGCCAGCAGTGGACTAGCGGGAGGGCCCCCTAATTACAATGAGCAGTTCTTC; CDR3 protein: CASSGLAGGPPNYNEQFF
J gene: TRBJ2-5; CDR3 length: 14; V gene: TRBV28; clone size: -; D gene: -; CDR3 DNA: TGTGCCAGTTCTTTTAGCGGTTCCGGAGAGACCCAGTACTTC; CDR3 protein: CASSFSGSGETQYF
J gene: TRBJ1-2; CDR3 length: 14; V gene: TRBV28; clone size: -; D gene: TRBD1; CDR3 DNA: TGTGCCAGCAGTTTAGGGACAGCGAACTATGGCTACACCTTC; CDR3 protein: CASSLGTANYGYTF
J gene: TRBJ2-7; CDR3 length: 15; V gene: TRBV19; clone size: -; D gene: -; CDR3 DNA: TGTGCCAGTAGTATTTCGAGAGGGAGACACTACGAGCAGTACTTC; CDR3 protein: CASSISRGRHYEQYF
J gene: TRBJ2-5; CDR3 length: 18; V gene: TRBV5-1; clone size: -; D gene: TRBD1; CDR3 DNA: TGCGCCAGCAGCCAGTCCCGGGACAGGGGAATGGTCCAAGAGACCCAGTACTTC; CDR3 protein: CASSQSRDRGMVQETQYF
J gene: TRBJ2-7; CDR3 length: 17; V gene: TRBV28; clone size: -; D gene: TRBD1; CDR3 DNA: TGTGCCAGCAGTTTTCTTTTAGGGACAGGGAAAGCCTACGAGCAGTACTTC; CDR3 protein: CASSFLLGTGKAYEQYF
J gene: TRBJ2-7; CDR3 length: 14; V gene: TRBV9; clone size: -; D gene: -; CDR3 DNA: TGTGCCAGCAGCGTAGCTAGTGTGACCTACGAGCAGTACTTC; CDR3 protein: CASSVASVTYEQYF
J gene: TRBJ2-3; CDR3 length: 12; V gene: TRBV29-1; clone size: -; D gene: TRBD2; CDR3 DNA: TGCAGCGTTGGGACTAGGCCAGATACGCAGTATTTT; CDR3 protein: CSVGTRPDTQYF
J gene: TRBJ1-2; CDR3 length: 15; V gene: TRBV27; clone size: -; D gene: TRBD1; CDR3 DNA: TGTGCCAGCAGTCAACGGACAGGGATAAACTATGGCTACACCTTC; CDR3 protein: CASSQRTGINYGYTF
J gene: TRBJ2-1; CDR3 length: 16; V gene: TRBV5-1; clone size: -; D gene: TRBD2; CDR3 DNA: TGCGCCAGCAGCAACATAGCGGGAGGGCCCCCTAATGAGCAGTTCTTC; CDR3 protein: CASSNIAGGPPNEQFF
J gene: TRBJ1-5; CDR3 length: 16; V gene: TRBV21-1; clone size: -; D gene: -; CDR3 DNA: TGTGCCAGCAGCACCGACCGACAGGGGAAGGGGCAGCCCCAGCATTTT; CDR3 protein: CASSTDRQGKGQPQHF